The present T cell receptor beta chain was sequenced within a study of radiation and T cells in renal cell carcinoma. Study results and caveats: In blood, top tumor clones expanded by 2 weeks, shrinking by 4. Irradiated tumors had higher TCR clonality than control tumors. Pretreatment tumor biopsies were lacking, so baseline clonotypes are unknown.

Documented treatment: 15 Gy SBRT to primary tumor, nephrectomy 4 weeks later. Nephrectomy followed 15 Gy stereotactic body radiation by 4 weeks. Germline lookup yields CDR1 SGHRS and CDR2 YFSETQ. J lost 4 bases, V lost 8 bases, and 13 bases had no gene match. CDR3 length equals 16 residues. Concerning this clone: Its antigen is unidentified.

Sequencing used immunoSEQ multiplex PCR; TCRdb keeps in-frame clones, though not all of them. The sample records 10,000 to 15,000 clones, 33% being singletons. This receptor was identified in a man in his fifties or sixties with renal cell carcinoma. This chain joins TRBV5-1 and TRBJ2-3; TRBD2 matches at 10 bases. The sequencing here drew on tumor tissue, taken from a patient whose treatment included radiotherapy and nephrectomy. The CDR3 nucleotides read TGCGCCAGTATACTTCGGGTAGCGGGAGGAGCAGATACGCAGTATTTT. It translates to CASILRVAGGADTQYF.